Following are 7 T cell receptor beta chains from one sample sequenced in a study of cytomegalovirus exposure and HLA in healthy donors. Primers included in the PCR were 60 Vbeta and 13 Jbeta primers. Data came from immunoSEQ multiplex PCR; TCRdb stores just in-frame clones and leaves some out. Among 120,000 or so clones listed, less than 80% were seen once. The sample taken for sequencing was PBMCs. These receptors originate from a man aged 25-45 years in good health and CMV-seronegative.

The rearrangement links TRBV10-3 to TRBJ2-7; 15 bases agree with TRBD2. J was trimmed by 4 bases and V by 6 bases; bases with no gene match: 1. Germline V gives CDR1 ENHRY, CDR2 SYGVKD. There are 14 residues in the CDR3. DNA for the CDR3: TGTGCCATCAGGGGGACTAGCGGGGGGTACGAGCAGTACTTC. Its protein is CAIRGTSGGYEQYF.

Only one count was recorded for this clone. The chain uses TRBV19 and TRBJ2-5; 8 nucleotides align to TRBD2. V trimming: 5 bases; J trimming: 4 bases; junction bases outside the gene matches: 6. Germline V gene data show CDR1 as LNHDA and CDR2 as SQIVND (reference sequence). This CDR3 contains 14 residues. DNA of the CDR3: TGTGCCAGTAGTCCCCAGGCGGGGGGAGAGACCCAGTACTTC. This translates into CASSPQAGGETQYF. Based on the CDR3 plus reference TRBV19 and TRBJ2-5, the full variable domain is DGGITQSPKYLFRKEGQNVTLSCEQNLNHDAMYWYRQDPGQGLRLIYYSQIVNDFQKGDIAEGYSVSREKKESFPLTVTSAQKNPTAFYLCASSPQAGGETQYFGPGTRLLVL.

Only one count was recorded for this clone. The chain recombines TRBV5-6 with TRBJ1-2; 7 nucleotides align to TRBD1. The CDR3 runs to 17 residues. V lost 0 bases, J lost 7 bases, and 15 bases stayed unmatched. The V gene's germline CDR1 is SGHDT and CDR2 YYEEEE. CDR3 in DNA: TGTGCCAGCAGCTTGGCCGTTTTTTGGGACAGTAGGGCTGGCTACACCTTC. Residues: CASSLAVFWDSRAGYTF.

Only a few counts were recorded for this clone. The rearrangement links TRBV7-8 to TRBJ2-1, with a possible D match to TRBD1 (6 bases). The germline V and J ends were trimmed by 1 base and 2 bases, with 9 bases remaining between them. Germline values: CDR1 SGHVS, CDR2 FQNEAQ. There are 15 residues in the CDR3. CDR3 amino acids: CASSLDGGAYNEQFF. The CDR3 DNA follows: TGTGCCAGCAGCTTAGATGGGGGCGCCTACAATGAGCAGTTCTTC.

The V and J genes are TRBV9 and TRBJ2-4; no definite D call. Between the trimmed V and J ends, which lost 0 bases and 0 bases, there was a span of 10 bases. The V gene's germline CDR1 is SGDLS and CDR2 YYNGEE. The CDR3 runs to 16 residues. This chain's CDR3 is CASSVGLPLAKNIQYF. The CDR3 region has the DNA TGTGCCAGCAGCGTAGGACTGCCGCTAGCCAAAAACATTCAGTACTTC.

The rearrangement uses TRBV6-1 and TRBJ1-4; the match to TRBD1 covers 9 bases. J gave up 4 bases and V 4 bases, and 4 bases lay outside the gene matches. Germline values: CDR1 MNHNS, CDR2 SASEGT. CDR3 length: 15 amino acids. Written as DNA, the CDR3 is TGTGCCAGCAGTGCCTCGACAGGGGGTAATGAAAAACTGTTTTTT. Protein sequence: CASSASTGGNEKLFF.

V is TRBV7-9 and J is TRBJ2-7; TRBD1 aligns across 7 bases. Looked up from germline, CDR1 is SEHNR and CDR2 is FQNEAQ (reference sequence). The ends lost 1 base at V and 6 bases at J; junction bases unmatched: 9. This CDR3 comprises 15 residues. The CDR3 here is CASSLGGQGDGEQYF. The CDR3 DNA reads TGTGCCAGCAGCTTAGGGGGGCAGGGGGACGGCGAGCAGTACTTC. The full variable domain, rest sourced from reference TRBV7-9 and TRBJ2-7, is DTGVSQNPRHKITKRGQNVTFRCDPISEHNRLYWYRQTLGQGPEFLTYFQNEAQLEKSRLLSDRFSAERPKGSFSTLEIQRTEQGDSAMYLCASSLGGQGDGEQYFGPGTRLTVT.